Sequencing of this TCR beta chain was carried out in a study of T cells in Graves' hyperthyroidism and ophthalmopathy. Researchers took RNA transcripts and amplified the TCR beta CDR3 regions from them. The TCR CDR3 first-round RT-PCR relied on the HTBI primer set. Via MiXCR, TCRdb re-called the multiplex PCR reads, giving one row per CDR3 protein. The sample consists of nearly 750,000 distinct CDR3 sequences, 30% to 40% of them appearing once. Stable Graves' hyperthyroidism meant no ophthalmopathy progression within 18 months. Uncontrolled infection, other autoimmune disease, pregnancy or lactation barred patients from enrollment. This clonotype was counted many times. Germline V CDR1 and CDR2: LNHDA, SQIVND (reference sequence). Unmatched junction bases numbered 6, after V lost 5 bases and J lost 3 bases. This CDR3 has 15 amino acids.

What was sequenced was blood. The sequence derives from a woman aged 40 to 50 with Graves' hyperthyroidism. The genes are TRBV19 and TRBJ1-5; 8 nucleotides line up with TRBD1. The CDR3 sequence: CASSFGQGANQPQHF. CDR3 nucleotide sequence: TGTGCCAGTAGTTTTGGACAGGGCGCCAATCAGCCCCAGCATTTT.